This T cell receptor beta chain was sequenced in a study of blood T cell repertoires in COVID-19. The wider study: Material from acute and convalescent COVID-19 was sourced from the United States, Italy and Spain. Sample material is recorded as cDNA or gDNA derived from T cells, B-cell-depleted T cells, or PBMCs.

The CDR3 spans 15 residues. Per germline, CDR1 KGHSH and CDR2 LQKENI. After removal of 6 bases from V and 4 bases from J, the junction contained 5 bases not matched to a gene. Per the original data handling: Scientists estimated how many nucleated cells there were by amplifying reference gene primers. Assay used: immunoSEQ multiplex PCR; TCRdb lists only in-frame clones, some missing. V and J calls and clone size are given by that table; D and trimming were obtained from the DNA. This sample has some 150,000 clones; 75% to 85% occur once, and the top ten carry approximately 7.1%. This chain connects TRBV18 to TRBJ1-6, with 8 bases lining up with TRBD1. Sequencing was performed on peripheral blood. The sequence was collected from a woman in her forties or fifties in a cohort sampled during active or convalescent COVID-19. Here the CDR3 reads CASSNTGGYNSPLHF. The CDR3 DNA reads TGTGCCAGCTCGAATACAGGGGGGTATAATTCACCCCTCCACTTT.